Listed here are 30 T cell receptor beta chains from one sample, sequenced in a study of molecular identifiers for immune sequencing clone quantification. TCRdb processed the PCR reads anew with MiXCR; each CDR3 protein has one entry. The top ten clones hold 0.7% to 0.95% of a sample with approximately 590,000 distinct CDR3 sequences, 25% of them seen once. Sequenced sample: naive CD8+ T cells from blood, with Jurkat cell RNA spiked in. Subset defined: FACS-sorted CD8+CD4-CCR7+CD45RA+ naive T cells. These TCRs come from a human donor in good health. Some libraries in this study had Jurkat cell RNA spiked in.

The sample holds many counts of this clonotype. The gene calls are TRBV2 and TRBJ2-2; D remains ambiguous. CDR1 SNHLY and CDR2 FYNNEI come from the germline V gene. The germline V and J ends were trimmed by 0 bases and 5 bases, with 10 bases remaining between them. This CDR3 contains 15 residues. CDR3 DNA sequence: TGTGCCAGCAGTGAAGCGGGAAGGGAAACCGGGGAGCTGTTTTTT. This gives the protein CASSEAGRETGELFF.

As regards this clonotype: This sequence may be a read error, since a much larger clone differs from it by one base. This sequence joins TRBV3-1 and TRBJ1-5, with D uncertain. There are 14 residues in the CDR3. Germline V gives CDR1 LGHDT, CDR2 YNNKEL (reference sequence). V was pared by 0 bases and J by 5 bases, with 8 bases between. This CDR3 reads CASSQELLDQPQHF. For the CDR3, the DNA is TGTGCCAGCAGCCAAGAGCTCTTAGATCAGCCCCAGCATTTT.

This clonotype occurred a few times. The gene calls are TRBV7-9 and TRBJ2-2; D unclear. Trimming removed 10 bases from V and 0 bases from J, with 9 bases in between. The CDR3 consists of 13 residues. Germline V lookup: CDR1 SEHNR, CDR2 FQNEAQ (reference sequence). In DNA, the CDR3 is TGTGCCATAGACAAAGCGAACACCGGGGAGCTGTTTTTT. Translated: CAIDKANTGELFF.

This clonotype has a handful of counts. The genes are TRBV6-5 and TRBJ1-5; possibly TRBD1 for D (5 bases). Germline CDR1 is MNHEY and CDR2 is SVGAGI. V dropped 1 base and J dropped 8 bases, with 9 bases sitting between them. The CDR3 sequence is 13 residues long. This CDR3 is CASSYLPGEPQHF. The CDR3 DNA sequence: TGTGCCAGCAGTTACTTGCCGGGGGAGCCCCAGCATTTT.

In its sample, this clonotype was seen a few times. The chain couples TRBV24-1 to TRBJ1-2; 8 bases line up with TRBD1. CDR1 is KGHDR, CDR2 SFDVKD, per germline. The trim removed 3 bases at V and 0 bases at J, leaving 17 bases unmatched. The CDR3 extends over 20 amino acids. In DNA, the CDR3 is TGTGCCACCAGTGATACGACACCCGGACAGGGATCCCGCGCTAACTATGGCTACACCTTC. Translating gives CATSDTTPGQGSRANYGYTF.

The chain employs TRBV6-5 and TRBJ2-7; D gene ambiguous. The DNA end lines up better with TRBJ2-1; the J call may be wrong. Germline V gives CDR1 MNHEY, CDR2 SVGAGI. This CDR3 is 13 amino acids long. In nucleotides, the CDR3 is TGTGCCAGCAGTTACTTGGCAGCCTACGAGCAGTTCTTC. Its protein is CASSYLAAYEQFF.

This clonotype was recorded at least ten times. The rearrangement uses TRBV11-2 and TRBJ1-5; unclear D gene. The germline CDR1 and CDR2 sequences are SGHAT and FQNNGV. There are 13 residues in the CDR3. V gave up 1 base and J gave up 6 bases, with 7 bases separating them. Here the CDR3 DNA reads TGTGCCAGCAGCTTAGGTCCGGGTCAGCCCCAGCATTTT. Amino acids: CASSLGPGQPQHF. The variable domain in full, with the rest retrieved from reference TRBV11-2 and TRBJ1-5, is EAGVAQSPRYKIIEKRQSVAFWCNPISGHATLYWYQQILGQGPKLLIQFQNNGVVDDSQLPKDRFSAERLKGVDSTLKIQPAKLEDSAVYLCASSLGPGQPQHFGDGTRLSIL.

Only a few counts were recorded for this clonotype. The CDR3 spells CASSLADSYQETQYF. The CDR3 region has the DNA TGTGCCAGCAGCTTAGCGGACAGCTACCAAGAGACCCAGTACTTC. The chain joins TRBV7-9 to TRBJ2-5, with D perhaps matching TRBD1 (6 bases). The germline V gene encodes CDR1 SEHNR and CDR2 FQNEAQ (reference sequence). With 0 bases removed from V and 0 bases from J, the gap between germline ends came to 8 bases. The CDR3 has 15 residues.

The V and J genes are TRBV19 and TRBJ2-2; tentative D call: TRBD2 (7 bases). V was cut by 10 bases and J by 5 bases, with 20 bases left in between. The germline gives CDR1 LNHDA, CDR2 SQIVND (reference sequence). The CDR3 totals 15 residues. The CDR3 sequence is CATPKGGGQTGELFF. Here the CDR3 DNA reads TGTGCCACCCCGAAGGGGGGGGGGCAGACCGGGGAGCTGTTTTTT.

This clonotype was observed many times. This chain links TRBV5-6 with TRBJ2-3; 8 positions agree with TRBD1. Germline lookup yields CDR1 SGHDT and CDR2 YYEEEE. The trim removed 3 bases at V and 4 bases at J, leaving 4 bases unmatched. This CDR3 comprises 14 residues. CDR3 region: CASSWGTGPDTQYF. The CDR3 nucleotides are TGTGCCAGCAGCTGGGGGACAGGCCCAGATACGCAGTATTTT.

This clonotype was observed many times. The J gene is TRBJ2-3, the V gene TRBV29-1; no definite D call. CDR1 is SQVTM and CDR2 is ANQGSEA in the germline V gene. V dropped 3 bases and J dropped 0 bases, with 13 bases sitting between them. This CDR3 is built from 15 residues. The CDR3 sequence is CSVDPPFTSTDTQYF. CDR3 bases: TGCAGCGTTGACCCCCCCTTTACCAGCACAGATACGCAGTATTTT.

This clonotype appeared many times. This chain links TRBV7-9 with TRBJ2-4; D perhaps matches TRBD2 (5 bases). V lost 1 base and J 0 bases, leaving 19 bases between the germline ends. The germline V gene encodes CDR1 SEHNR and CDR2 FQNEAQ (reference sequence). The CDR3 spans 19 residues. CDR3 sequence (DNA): TGTGCCAGCAGCTTAGACGGGGAAGCCCCTTCTCTAGCCAAAAACATTCAGTACTTC. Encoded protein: CASSLDGEAPSLAKNIQYF.

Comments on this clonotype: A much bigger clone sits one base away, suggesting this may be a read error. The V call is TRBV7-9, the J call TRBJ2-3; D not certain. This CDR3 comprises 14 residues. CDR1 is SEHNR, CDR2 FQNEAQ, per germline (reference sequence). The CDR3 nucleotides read TGTGCCAACAGCTCACAGCGAAGCACAGATACGCAGTATTTT. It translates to CANSSQRSTDTQYF.

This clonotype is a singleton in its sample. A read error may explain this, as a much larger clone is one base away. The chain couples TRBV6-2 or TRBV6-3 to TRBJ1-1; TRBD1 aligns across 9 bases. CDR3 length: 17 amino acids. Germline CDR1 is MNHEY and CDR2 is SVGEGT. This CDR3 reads CTSSNTVQGAADTEAFF. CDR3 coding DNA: TGTACCAGCAGTAACACTGTACAGGGGGCGGCTGACACTGAAGCTTTCTTT.

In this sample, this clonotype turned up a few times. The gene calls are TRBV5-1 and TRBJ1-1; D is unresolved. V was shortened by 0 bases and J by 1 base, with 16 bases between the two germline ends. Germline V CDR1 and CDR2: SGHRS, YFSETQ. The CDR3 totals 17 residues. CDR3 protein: CASSLVTPKTGNTEAFF. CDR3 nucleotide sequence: TGCGCCAGCAGCTTGGTGACTCCTAAGACGGGGAACACTGAAGCTTTCTTT.

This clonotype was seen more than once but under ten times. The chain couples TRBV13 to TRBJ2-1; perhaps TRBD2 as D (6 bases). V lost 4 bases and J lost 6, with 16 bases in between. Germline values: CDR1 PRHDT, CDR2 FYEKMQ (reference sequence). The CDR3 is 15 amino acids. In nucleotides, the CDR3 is TGTGCCAGCAGCTCCCGACTAGAGCCCCTCAATGAGCAGTTCTTC. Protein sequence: CASSSRLEPLNEQFF.

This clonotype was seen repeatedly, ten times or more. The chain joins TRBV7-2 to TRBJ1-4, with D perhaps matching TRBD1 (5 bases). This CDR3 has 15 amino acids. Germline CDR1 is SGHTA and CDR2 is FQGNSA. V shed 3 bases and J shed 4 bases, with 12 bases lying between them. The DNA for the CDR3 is TGTGCCAGCAGCTTCGGTTACGGGGGTAATGAAAAACTGTTTTTT. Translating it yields CASSFGYGGNEKLFF.

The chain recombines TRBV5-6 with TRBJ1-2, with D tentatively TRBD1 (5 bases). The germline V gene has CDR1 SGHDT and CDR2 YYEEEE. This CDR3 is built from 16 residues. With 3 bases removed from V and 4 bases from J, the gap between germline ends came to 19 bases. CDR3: CASSSVSDSGRYGYTF. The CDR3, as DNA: TGTGCCAGCAGCTCGGTTAGTGACAGCGGACGCTATGGCTACACCTTC.

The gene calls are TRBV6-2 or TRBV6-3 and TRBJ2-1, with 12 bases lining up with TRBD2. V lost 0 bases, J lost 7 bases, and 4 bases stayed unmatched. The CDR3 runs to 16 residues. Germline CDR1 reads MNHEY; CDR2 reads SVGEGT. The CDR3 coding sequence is TGTGCCAGCAGTTACTCGGAGACTAGCGGGGGTAATGAGCAGTTCTTC. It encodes CASSYSETSGGNEQFF.

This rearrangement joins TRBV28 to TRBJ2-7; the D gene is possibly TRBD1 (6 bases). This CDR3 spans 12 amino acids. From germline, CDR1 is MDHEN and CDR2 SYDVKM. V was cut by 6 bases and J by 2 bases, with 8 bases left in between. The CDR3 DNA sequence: TGTGCCAGCAGACAGGGTCCCTACGAGCAGTACTTC. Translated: CASRQGPYEQYF.

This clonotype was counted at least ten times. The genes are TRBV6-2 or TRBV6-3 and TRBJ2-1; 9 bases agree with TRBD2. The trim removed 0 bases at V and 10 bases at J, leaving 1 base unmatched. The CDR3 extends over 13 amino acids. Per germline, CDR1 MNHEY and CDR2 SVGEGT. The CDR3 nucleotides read TGTGCCAGCAGTTACTCCCTAGCGGGGGAGCAGTTCTTC. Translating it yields CASSYSLAGEQFF.

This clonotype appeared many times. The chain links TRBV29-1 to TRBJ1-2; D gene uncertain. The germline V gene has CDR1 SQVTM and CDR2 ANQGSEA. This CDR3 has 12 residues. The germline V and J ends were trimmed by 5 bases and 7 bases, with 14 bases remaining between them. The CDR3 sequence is CSVTTDSLGYTF. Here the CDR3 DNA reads TGCAGCGTTACCACCGATTCGCTTGGCTACACCTTC.

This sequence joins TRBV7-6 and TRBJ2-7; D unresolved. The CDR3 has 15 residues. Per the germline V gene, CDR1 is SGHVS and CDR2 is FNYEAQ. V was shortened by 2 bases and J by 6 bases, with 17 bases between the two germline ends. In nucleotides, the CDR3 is TGTGCCAGCAGCTTATCGGTAGGGAAGGCCTTCGAGCAGTACTTC. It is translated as CASSLSVGKAFEQYF.

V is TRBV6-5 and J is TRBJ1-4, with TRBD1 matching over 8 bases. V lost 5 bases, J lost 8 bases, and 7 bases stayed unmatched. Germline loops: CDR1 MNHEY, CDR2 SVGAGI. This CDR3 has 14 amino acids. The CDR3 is CASSRTGSNEKLFF. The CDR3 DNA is TGTGCCAGCAGTAGGACAGGGTCAAACGAAAAACTGTTTTTT.

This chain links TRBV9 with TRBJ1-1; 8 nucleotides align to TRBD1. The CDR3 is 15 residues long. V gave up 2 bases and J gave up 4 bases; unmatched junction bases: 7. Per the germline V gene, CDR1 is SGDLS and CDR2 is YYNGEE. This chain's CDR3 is CASSVSGGGGTEAFF. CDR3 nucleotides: TGTGCCAGCAGCGTTTCAGGGGGCGGAGGCACTGAAGCTTTCTTT.

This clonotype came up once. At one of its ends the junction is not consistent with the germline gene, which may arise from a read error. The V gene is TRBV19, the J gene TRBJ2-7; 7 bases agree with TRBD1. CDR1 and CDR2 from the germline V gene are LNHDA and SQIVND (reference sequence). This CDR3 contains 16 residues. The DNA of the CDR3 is TGTACCAGTAGTATTGCTCCGGCAGGGGGAAACTACGAGCAGTACTTC. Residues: CTSSIAPAGGNYEQYF.

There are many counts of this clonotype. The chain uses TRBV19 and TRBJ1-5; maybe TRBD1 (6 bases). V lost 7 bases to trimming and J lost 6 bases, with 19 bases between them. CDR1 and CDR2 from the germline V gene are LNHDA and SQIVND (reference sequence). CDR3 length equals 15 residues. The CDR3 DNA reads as TGTGCCAGTACTCTCACCCATGCAGGGGTTCAGCCCCAGCATTTT. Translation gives CASTLTHAGVQPQHF.

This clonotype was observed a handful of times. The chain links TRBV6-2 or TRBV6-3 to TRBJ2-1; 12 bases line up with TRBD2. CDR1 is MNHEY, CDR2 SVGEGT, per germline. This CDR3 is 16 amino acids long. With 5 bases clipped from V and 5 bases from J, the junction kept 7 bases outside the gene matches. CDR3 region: CASSISLAGGNNEQFF. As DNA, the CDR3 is TGTGCCAGCAGTATCTCGCTAGCGGGGGGGAACAATGAGCAGTTCTTC.

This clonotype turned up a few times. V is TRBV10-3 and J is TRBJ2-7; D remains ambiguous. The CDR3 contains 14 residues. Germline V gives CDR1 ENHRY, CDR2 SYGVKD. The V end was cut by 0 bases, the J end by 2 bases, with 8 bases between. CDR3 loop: CAISESDGPYEQYF. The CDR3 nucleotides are TGTGCCATCAGTGAGTCAGACGGGCCCTACGAGCAGTACTTC.

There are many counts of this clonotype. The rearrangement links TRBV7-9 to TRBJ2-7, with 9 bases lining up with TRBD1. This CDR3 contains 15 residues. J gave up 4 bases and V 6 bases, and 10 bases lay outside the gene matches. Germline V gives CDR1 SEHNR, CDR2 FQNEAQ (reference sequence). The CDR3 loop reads CASSYAGQGEYEQYF. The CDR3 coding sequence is TGTGCCAGCAGTTACGCGGGACAGGGAGAGTACGAGCAGTACTTC.